This is a list of T cell receptor beta chains from one sample in a study of CD8+ T cells in alopecia areata. Assay used: immunoSEQ multiplex PCR; TCRdb lists only in-frame clones, some missing. The data show fewer than 250,000 clones, with roughly three fifths seen just once and over 0.55% held by the top ten. The material was CD4+ T cells sorted from blood, obtained at week 4, from a patient treated with tofacitinib. The receptors come from a human donor with alopecia areata. Each CDR3 is given with its conserved first and last residue. The D gene is left open where the match is weak. Clone size is shown for a subset of rows, as once, few, many or a class of expanded clone.

d_call,j_call,v_call,clone_size,cdr3_nt,cdr3_aa
-,TRBJ2-1,TRBV7-2,-,TGTGCCAGCAGCTCTCGGGGAGGCAATGAGCAGTTCTTC,CASSSRGGNEQFF
-,TRBJ2-7,TRBV30,few,TGTGCCTGGAGAAGAGAGCTTAGGGGTGAGCAGTACTTC,CAWRRELRGEQYF
-,TRBJ1-1,TRBV30,-,TGTGCCTGGGGACGACCCAGCGGGGGGAACACTGAAGCTTTCTTT,CAWGRPSGGNTEAFF
-,TRBJ1-5,TRBV19,-,TGTGCCAGTAGTATGGCGAAGGGTATGGAGTCTTATCAGCCCCAGCATTTT,CASSMAKGMESYQPQHF
-,TRBJ1-2,TRBV5-6,few,TGTGCCAGCAGCCCACTTTTCGATGGGGAAACGGGAAGTGGCTACACCTTC,CASSPLFDGETGSGYTF
TRBD2,TRBJ2-3,TRBV30,-,TGTGCCTGGAGTGTAGCTAGCGGGGTCACAGATACGCAGTATTTT,CAWSVASGVTDTQYF
-,TRBJ2-5,TRBV4-3,-,TGCGCCAGCAGCCAAGAAGGACTGGGAGAGACCCAGTACTTC,CASSQEGLGETQYF
-,TRBJ1-1,TRBV9,-,TGTGCCAGCAGCGTAGCCGGCGCCGGGGACACTGAAGCTTTCTTT,CASSVAGAGDTEAFF
-,TRBJ2-1,TRBV5-1,-,TGCGCCAGCAGCTTGGCAGTCGGGACCACCACGTTCTTC,CASSLAVGTTTFF
-,TRBJ2-7,TRBV29-1,-,TGCAGCGCCCGACTCTCCTACGAGCAGTACTTC,CSARLSYEQYF